This T cell receptor (beta chain) was profiled in a study of T cell changes during pregnancy in multiple sclerosis. Germline assignment: CDR1 KGHSH and CDR2 LQKENI. The CDR3 contains 14 residues. Trimming shortened V by 3 bases and J by 8 bases, and 14 bases separated the two germline ends. Using immunoSEQ multiplex PCR, the repertoire was profiled, and TCRdb retains in-frame clones only, with some absent. The sample consists of more than 55,000 clones, roughly 92% of them appearing once. The input for sequencing was peripheral blood, taken in the first trimester of pregnancy. The sequence was obtained from a female donor with multiple sclerosis, enrolled in a pregnancy study. The chain has TRBV18 and TRBJ2-4; D gene uncertain. The CDR3 protein is CASSPPEQRYIQYF. The CDR3 nucleotides are TGTGCCAGCTCACCCCCCGAGCAGAGGTACATTCAGTACTTC.